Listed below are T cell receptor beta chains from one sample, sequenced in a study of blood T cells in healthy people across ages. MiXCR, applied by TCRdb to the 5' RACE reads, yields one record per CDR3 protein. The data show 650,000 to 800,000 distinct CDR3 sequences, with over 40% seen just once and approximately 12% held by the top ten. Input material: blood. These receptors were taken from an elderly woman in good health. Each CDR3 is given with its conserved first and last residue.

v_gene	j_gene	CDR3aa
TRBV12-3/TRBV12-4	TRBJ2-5	CASSQSGPTTGTQYF
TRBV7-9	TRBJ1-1	CASSSRAGDTEAFF
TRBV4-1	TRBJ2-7	CASSQEGGRLSGEQYF
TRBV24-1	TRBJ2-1	CATSKPRPDRANNEQFF
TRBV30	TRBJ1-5	CAWAGQGGQPQHF
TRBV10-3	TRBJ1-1	CAISVGTNIGNTEAFF
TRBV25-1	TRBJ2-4	CASSEWSENIQYF
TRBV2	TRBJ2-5	CASRSRALYIETQYF
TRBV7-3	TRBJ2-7	CASSLPGTNYEQYF
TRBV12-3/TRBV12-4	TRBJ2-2	CASRHTGELFF
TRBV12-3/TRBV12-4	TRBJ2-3	CASSLTTSTDTQYF
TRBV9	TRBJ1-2	CASSVVGLNYGYTF
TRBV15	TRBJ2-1	CATSRRGAHNEQFF
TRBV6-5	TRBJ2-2	CASSLRGGVTGELFF
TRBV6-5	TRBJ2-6	CASRPSGAGANVLTF
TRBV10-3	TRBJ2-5	CAISVGEFETQYF
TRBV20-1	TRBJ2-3	CSAREPVRIDTQYF
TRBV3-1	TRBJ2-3	CASSHGTSGGTYTDTQYF
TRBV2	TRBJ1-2	CASSSQTRTNGYTF
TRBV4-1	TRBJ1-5	CASSQTGIGSNQPQHF
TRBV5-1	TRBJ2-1	CASFPSGGSYNEQFF
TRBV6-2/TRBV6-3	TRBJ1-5	CASSPGPSGPQHF
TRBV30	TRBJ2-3	CAWRDRGLDTQYF
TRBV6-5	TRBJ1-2	CASSYSGQPNYGYTF
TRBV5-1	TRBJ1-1	CASSLVFRTENTEAFF
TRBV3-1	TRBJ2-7	CASSGRTYEQYF
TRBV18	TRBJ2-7	CASSSVAGVGVGEQYF
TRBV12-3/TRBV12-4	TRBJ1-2	CASSLAPGYGYTF
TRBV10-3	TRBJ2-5	CAIRSSGQGIETQYF
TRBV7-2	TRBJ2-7	CASSFRQSGLAGGYEQYF
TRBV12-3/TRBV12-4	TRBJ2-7	CASSLIGKGEQYF
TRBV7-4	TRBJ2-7	CASSLEYSQQQYF
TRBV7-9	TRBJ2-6	CASSFPSGQSFSGANVLTF
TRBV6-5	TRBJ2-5	CASSYTAGAQYF
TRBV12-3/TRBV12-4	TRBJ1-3	CASSLADRKAGNTIYF